What follows are 8 T cell receptor beta chains derived from one specimen sequenced in a study of T-cell memory formation after mild COVID-19. TCRdb itself ran the 5' RACE reads through MiXCR, one entry per CDR3 protein. Found here are roughly 350,000 distinct CDR3 sequences, around 21% of them singletons; the top ten hold approximately 12%. Sequencing input: PBMCs or a T cell subset sorted from them (not recorded which). The receptors derive from an adult woman who had mild COVID-19 (a few samples of this study predate the infection). Cell type and time point are not known.

The J gene is TRBJ1-2, the V gene TRBV12-3 or TRBV12-4; 8 nucleotides match TRBD1. The CDR3 extends over 14 amino acids. The V gene end was trimmed by 5 bases and the J gene end by 8 bases; junction bases not matched to a gene: 10. This CDR3 is CASSPRQGSGGYTF. For the CDR3, the DNA is TGTGCCAGCAGTCCTCGACAGGGGTCGGGGGGCTACACCTTC.

The chain is built from TRBV5-1 and TRBJ2-7; 11 bases match TRBD1. The germline CDR1 and CDR2 sequences are SGHRS and YFSETQ. Unmatched junction bases numbered 10, after V lost 4 bases and J lost 4 bases. This CDR3 region has 16 residues. The CDR3 bases are TGCGCCAGCAGCGCGGGACAGGGGGAAAAGGGATACGAGCAGTACTTC. This sequence encodes CASSAGQGEKGYEQYF.

The table lists this clonotype with many counts. This chain joins TRBV25-1 and TRBJ2-5; 7 nucleotides match TRBD1. Germline V gives CDR1 MGHDK, CDR2 SYGVNS. The V segment lost 4 bases and the J segment 5 bases; nucleotides outside the gene matches: 16. The CDR3 covers 17 residues. The CDR3: CASSGSWGHRGTETQYF. DNA for the CDR3: TGTGCCAGCAGTGGGTCATGGGGCCACAGGGGAACGGAGACCCAGTACTTC.

This clonotype has more than one count but fewer than ten. The genes are TRBV24-1 and TRBJ2-7, with D uncertain. Germline loops: CDR1 KGHDR, CDR2 SFDVKD. Trimming took off 1 base at V and 9 bases at J, with 15 bases between the two ends. The CDR3 sequence is 14 residues long. CDR3 coding DNA: TGTGCCACCAGTGATTTAAGCACGATCCTGGGGCAGTACTTC. It yields the protein CATSDLSTILGQYF.

The genes are TRBV30 and TRBJ2-7; D unclear. Trimming left V 8 bases short and J 0 bases short, with 14 bases between. The V gene's germline CDR1 is GTSNPN and CDR2 SVGIG (reference sequence). The CDR3 covers 13 residues. CDR3 DNA sequence: TGTGCCATGGAAATGCGGAGCTCCTACGAGCAGTACTTC. It yields the protein CAMEMRSSYEQYF.

The chain is built from TRBV4-1 and TRBJ2-1, with 11 positions matching TRBD2. Looked up from germline, CDR1 is MGHRA and CDR2 is YSYEKL. The V gene end was trimmed by 1 base and the J gene end by 3 bases; junction bases not matched to a gene: 5. The CDR3 loop spans 17 amino acids. As DNA, the CDR3 is TGCGCCAGCAGCCAAGGGCTAGCGGGGGGTTACTACAATGAGCAGTTCTTC. Translated, it gives CASSQGLAGGYYNEQFF.

The chain joins TRBV7-9 to TRBJ2-2; perhaps TRBD2 as D (5 bases). The CDR3 totals 15 residues. Germline-derived CDR1 and CDR2 are SEHNR and FQNEAQ (reference sequence). V gave up 2 bases and J gave up 4 bases, with 11 bases separating them. In DNA form, the CDR3 reads TGTGCCAGCAGCTTATTATCTGCGGGCACCGGGGAGCTGTTTTTT. The encoded protein is CASSLLSAGTGELFF.

The rearrangement joins TRBV7-2 to TRBJ2-5; no firm D call. Trimming shortened V by 5 bases and J by 1 base, and 11 bases separated the two germline ends. This CDR3 is 14 amino acids long. The germline CDR1 and CDR2 sequences are SGHTA and FQGNSA. DNA for the CDR3: TGTGCCAGCAGCCCCGAGGTGGGCCAAGAGACCCAGTACTTC. This gives the protein CASSPEVGQETQYF. Complete variable domain (other parts from reference TRBV7-2 and TRBJ2-5): GAGVSQSPSNKVTEKGKDVELRCDPISGHTALYWYRQSLGQGLEFLIYFQGNSAPDKSGLPSDRFSAERTGGSVSTLTIQRTQQEDSAVYLCASSPEVGQETQYFGPGTRLLVL.